This T cell receptor (beta chain) was observed in a study of blood T cell repertoires in COVID-19. Study in general: The analysed material was cDNA or gDNA that came from T cells, B-cell-depleted T cells, or PBMCs.

Under the authors' procedure: Nucleated cell counts were estimated from reference gene primer amplification. Clones were sequenced by immunoSEQ multiplex PCR, and TCRdb holds only the in-frame ones, with some missing. V and J calls plus clone size are reproduced from that table; the DNA served to infer D and trimming. The sample contains 200,000 to 250,000 clones, around 82% of which appear only once. The V gene's germline CDR1 is MNHEY and CDR2 SVGAGI. This CDR3 has 14 residues. V shed 6 bases and J shed 6 bases, with 14 bases lying between them. The chain couples TRBV6-5 to TRBJ2-2; possibly TRBD1 for D (7 bases). The sequenced sample was peripheral blood. The sequence was obtained from a human donor in a cohort sampled during active COVID-19. The CDR3 loop reads CASRLQGGPGELFF. The CDR3 nucleotides read TGTGCCAGCAGATTGCAGGGGGGCCCCGGGGAGCTGTTTTTT.